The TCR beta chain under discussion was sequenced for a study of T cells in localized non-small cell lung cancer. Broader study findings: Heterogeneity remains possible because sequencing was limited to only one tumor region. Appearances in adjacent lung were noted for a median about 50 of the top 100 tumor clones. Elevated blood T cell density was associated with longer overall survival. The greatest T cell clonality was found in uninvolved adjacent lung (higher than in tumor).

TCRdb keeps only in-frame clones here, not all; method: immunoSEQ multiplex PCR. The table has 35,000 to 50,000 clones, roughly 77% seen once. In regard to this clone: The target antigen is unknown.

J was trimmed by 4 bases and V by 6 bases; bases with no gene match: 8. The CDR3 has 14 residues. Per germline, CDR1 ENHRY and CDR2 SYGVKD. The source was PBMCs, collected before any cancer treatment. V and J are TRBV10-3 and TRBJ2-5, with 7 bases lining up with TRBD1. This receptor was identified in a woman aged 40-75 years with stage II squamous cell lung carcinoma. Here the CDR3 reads CAISSGQAGETQYF. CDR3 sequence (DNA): TGTGCCATCAGCTCCGGACAGGCCGGAGAGACCCAGTACTTC.